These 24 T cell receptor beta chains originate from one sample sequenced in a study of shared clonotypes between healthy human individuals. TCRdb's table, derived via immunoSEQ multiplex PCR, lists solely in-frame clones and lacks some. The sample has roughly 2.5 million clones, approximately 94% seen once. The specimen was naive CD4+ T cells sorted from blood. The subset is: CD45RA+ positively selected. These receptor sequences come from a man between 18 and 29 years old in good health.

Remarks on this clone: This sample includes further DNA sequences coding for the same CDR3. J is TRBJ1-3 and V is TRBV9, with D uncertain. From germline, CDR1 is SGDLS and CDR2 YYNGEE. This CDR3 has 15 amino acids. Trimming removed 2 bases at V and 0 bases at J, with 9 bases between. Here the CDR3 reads CASSVAGSSGNTIYF. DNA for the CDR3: TGTGCCAGCAGCGTGGCCGGGAGCTCTGGAAACACCATATATTTT.

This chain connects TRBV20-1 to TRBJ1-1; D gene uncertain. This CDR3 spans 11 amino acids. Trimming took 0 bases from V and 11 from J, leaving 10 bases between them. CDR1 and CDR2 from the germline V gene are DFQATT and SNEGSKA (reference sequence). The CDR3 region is CSARDLDVAFF. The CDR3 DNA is TGCAGTGCTAGAGATCTCGATGTTGCTTTCTTT.

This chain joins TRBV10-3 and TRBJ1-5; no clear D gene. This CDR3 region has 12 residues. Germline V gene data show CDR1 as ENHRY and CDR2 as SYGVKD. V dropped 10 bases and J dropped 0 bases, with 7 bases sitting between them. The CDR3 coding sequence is TGTGCCAGATCTTATAGCAATCAGCCCCAGCATTTT. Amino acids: CARSYSNQPQHF.

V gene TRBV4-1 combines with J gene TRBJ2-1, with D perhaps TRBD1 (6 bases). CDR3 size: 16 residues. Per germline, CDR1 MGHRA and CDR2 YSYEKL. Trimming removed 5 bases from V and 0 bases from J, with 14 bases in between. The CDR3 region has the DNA TGCGCCAGCAGCACGGCGAGGGGGAGCTCCTACAATGAGCAGTTCTTC. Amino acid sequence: CASSTARGSSYNEQFF.

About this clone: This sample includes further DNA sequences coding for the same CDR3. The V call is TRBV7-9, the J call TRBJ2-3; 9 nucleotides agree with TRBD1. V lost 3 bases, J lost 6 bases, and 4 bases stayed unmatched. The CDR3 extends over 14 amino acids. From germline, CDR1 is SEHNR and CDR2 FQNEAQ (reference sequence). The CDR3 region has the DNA TGTGCCAGCAGCTTGGGACAGGGCGCGGATACGCAGTATTTT. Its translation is CASSLGQGADTQYF.

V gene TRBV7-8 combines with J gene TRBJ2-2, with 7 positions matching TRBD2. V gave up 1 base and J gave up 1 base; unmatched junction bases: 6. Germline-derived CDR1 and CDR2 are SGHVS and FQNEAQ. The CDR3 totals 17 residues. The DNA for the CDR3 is TGTGCCAGCAGCTTAGACATACTAGCGAGGAACACCGGGGAGCTGTTTTTT. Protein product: CASSLDILARNTGELFF.

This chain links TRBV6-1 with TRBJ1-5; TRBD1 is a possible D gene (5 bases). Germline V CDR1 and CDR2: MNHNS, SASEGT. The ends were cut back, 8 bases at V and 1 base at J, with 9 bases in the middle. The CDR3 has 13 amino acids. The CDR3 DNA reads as TGTGCCAGCGGGGGATGGAGCAATCAGCCCCAGCATTTT. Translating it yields CASGGWSNQPQHF.

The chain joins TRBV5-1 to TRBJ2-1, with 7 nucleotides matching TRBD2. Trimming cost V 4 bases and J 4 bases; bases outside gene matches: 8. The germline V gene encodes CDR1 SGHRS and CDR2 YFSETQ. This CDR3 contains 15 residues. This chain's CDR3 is CASSPGGSGYNEQFF. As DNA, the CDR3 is TGCGCCAGCAGCCCCGGGGGGTCGGGATACAATGAGCAGTTCTTC. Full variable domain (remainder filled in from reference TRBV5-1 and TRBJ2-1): KAGVTQTPRYLIKTRGQQVTLSCSPISGHRSVSWYQQTPGQGLQFLFEYFSETQRNKGNFPGRFSGRQFSNSRSEMNVSTLELGDSALYLCASSPGGSGYNEQFFGPGTRLTVL.

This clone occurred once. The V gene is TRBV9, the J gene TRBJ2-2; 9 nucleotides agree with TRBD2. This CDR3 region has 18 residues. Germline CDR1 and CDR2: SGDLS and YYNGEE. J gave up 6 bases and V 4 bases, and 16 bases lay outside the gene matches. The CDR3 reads CASSLEISGRGRAGELFF. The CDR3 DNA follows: TGTGCCAGCAGCCTAGAGATTAGCGGGAGAGGGAGAGCCGGGGAGCTGTTTTTT.

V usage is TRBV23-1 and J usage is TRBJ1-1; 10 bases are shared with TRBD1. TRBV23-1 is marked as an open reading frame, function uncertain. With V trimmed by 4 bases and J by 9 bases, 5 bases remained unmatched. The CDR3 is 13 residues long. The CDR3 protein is CASSRDRGGQAFF. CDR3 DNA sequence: TGCGCCAGCAGTCGGGACAGGGGCGGGCAAGCTTTCTTT.

In DNA, the CDR3 is TGTGCCAGCAGCCCCTCCGGGACACCCTATGGCTACACCTTC. As protein: CASSPSGTPYGYTF. The chain combines TRBV5-8 with TRBJ1-2; D is perhaps TRBD1 (6 bases). The CDR3 loop spans 14 amino acids. Per germline, CDR1 SGHTS and CDR2 YDEGEE. V gave up 4 bases and J gave up 4 bases, with 14 bases separating them.

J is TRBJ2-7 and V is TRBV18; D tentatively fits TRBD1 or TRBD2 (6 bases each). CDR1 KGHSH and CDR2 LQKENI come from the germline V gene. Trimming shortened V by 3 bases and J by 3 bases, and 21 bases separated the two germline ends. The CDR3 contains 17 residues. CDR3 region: CASSPTRAGGVVYEQYF. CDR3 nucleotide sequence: TGTGCCAGCTCACCTACCCGAGCCGGGGGCGTTGTCTACGAGCAGTACTTC.

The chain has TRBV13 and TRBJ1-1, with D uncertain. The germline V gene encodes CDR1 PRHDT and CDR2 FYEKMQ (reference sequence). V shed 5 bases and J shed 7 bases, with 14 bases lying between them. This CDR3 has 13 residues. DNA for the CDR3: TGTGCCAGCAGCCCGGCCGACACTGTTGAAGCTTTCTTT. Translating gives CASSPADTVEAFF.

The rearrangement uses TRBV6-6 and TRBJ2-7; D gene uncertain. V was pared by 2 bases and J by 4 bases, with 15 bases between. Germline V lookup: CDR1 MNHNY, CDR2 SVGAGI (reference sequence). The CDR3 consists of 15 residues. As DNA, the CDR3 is TGTGCCAGCAGTTACCCGGCGCAGTTGGTATACGAGCAGTACTTC. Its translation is CASSYPAQLVYEQYF.

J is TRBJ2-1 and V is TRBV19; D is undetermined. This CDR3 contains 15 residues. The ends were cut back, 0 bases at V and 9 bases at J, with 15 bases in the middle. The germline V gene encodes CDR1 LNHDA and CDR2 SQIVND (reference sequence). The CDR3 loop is CASSIDLFGFSEQFF. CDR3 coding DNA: TGTGCCAGTAGTATAGATCTTTTCGGGTTCTCTGAGCAGTTCTTC.

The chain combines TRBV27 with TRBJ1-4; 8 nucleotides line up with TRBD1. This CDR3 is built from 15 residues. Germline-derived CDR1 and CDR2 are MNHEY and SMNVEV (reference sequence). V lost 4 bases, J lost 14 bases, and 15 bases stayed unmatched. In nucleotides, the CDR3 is TGTGCCAGCAGTTCGTACGTTGGACAGGGACAAGTCCTGTTTTTT. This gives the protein CASSSYVGQGQVLFF. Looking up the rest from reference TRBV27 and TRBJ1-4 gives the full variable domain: EAQVTQNPRYLITVTGKKLTVTCSQNMNHEYMSWYRQDPGLGLRQIYYSMNVEVTDKGDVPEGYKVSRKEKRNFPLILESPSPNQTSLYFCASSSYVGQGQVLFFGSGTQLSVL.

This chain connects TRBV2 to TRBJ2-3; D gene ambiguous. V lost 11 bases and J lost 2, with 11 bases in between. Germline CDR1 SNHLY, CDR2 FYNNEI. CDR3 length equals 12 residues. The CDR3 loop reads CAPSTPTDTQYF. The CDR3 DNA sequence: TGTGCCCCCTCGACCCCCACAGATACGCAGTATTTT.

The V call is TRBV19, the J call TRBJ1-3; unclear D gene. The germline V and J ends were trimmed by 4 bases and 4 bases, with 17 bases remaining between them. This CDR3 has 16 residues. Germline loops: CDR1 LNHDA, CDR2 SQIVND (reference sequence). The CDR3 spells CASSTIHRGPGNTIYF. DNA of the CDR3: TGTGCCAGTAGTACGATTCATAGAGGACCAGGAAACACCATATATTTT.

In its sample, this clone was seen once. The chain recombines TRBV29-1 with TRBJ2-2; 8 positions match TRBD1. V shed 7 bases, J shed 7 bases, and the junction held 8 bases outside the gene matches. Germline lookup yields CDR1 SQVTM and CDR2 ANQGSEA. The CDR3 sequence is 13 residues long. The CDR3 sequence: CSAQDRVGGELFF. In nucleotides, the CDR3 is TGCAGCGCCCAGGACAGGGTAGGCGGGGAGCTGTTTTTT.

The CDR3 sequence is CASNRQGPSSYNEQFF. The CDR3 region has the DNA TGTGCCAGCAACCGCCAGGGTCCGAGCTCCTACAATGAGCAGTTCTTC. The V call is TRBV27, the J call TRBJ2-1, with a possible D match to TRBD1 (5 bases). Looked up from germline, CDR1 is MNHEY and CDR2 is SMNVEV (reference sequence). V lost 7 bases and J lost 0, with 16 bases in between. The CDR3 covers 16 residues.

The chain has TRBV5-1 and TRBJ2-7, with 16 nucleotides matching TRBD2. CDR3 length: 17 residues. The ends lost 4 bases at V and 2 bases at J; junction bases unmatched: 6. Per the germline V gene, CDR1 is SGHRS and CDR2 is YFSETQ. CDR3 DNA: TGCGCCAGCAGCGGAGGGACTAGCGGGGGGGATGCCTACGAGCAGTACTTC. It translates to CASSGGTSGGDAYEQYF.

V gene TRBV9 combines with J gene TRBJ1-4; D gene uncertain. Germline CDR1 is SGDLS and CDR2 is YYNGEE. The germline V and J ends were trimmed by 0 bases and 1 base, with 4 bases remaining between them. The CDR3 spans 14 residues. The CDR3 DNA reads TGTGCCAGCAGCGTAGAAGTAACTAATGAAAAACTGTTTTTT. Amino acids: CASSVEVTNEKLFF.

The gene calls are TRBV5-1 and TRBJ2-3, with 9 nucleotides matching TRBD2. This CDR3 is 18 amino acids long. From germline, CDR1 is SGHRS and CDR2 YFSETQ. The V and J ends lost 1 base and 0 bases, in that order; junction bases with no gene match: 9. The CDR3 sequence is CASSLIAGGPPSTDTQYF. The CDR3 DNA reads TGCGCCAGCAGCTTGATCGCGGGGGGGCCCCCGAGCACAGATACGCAGTATTTT. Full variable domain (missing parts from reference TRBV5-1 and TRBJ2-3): KAGVTQTPRYLIKTRGQQVTLSCSPISGHRSVSWYQQTPGQGLQFLFEYFSETQRNKGNFPGRFSGRQFSNSRSEMNVSTLELGDSALYLCASSLIAGGPPSTDTQYFGPGTRLTVL.

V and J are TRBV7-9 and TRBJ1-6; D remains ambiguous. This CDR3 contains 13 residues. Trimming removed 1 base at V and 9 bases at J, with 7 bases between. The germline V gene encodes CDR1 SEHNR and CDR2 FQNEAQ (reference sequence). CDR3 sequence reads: CASSLGPGSPLHF. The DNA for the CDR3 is TGTGCCAGCAGCTTAGGACCTGGTTCACCCCTCCACTTT.